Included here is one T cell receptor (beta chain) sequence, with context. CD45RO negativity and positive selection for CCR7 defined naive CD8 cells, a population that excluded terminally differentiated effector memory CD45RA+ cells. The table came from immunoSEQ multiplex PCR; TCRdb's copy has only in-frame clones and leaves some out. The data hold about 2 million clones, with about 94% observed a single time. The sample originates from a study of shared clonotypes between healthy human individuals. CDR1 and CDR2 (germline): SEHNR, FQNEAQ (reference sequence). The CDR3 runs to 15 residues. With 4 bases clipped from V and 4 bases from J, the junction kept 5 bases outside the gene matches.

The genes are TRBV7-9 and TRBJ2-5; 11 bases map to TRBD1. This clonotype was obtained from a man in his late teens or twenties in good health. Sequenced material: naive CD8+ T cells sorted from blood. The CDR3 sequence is CASSSGQGALETQYF. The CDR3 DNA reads TGTGCCAGCAGCTCCGGACAGGGGGCCCTAGAGACCCAGTACTTC.